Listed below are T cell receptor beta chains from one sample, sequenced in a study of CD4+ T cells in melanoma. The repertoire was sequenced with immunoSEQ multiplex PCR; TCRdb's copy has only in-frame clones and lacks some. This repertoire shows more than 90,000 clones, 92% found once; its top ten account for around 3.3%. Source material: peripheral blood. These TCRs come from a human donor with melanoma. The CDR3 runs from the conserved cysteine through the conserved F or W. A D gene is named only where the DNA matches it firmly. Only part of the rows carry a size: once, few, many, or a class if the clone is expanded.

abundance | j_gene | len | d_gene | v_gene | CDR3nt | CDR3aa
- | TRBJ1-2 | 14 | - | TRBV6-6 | TGTGCCAGCAGTACGGTCGGGAGTTACTATGGCTACACCTTC | CASSTVGSYYGYTF
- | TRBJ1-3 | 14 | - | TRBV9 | TGTGCCAGCAGCGTACGGGACTTCGGAAACACCATATATTTT | CASSVRDFGNTIYF
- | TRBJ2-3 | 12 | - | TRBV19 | TGTGCCAGTAGTTTTAATGGAGATACGCAGTATTTT | CASSFNGDTQYF
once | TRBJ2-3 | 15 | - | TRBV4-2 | TGTGCCAGCAGCCAAGTATCACAGGCGGCAGATACGCAGTATTTT | CASSQVSQAADTQYF
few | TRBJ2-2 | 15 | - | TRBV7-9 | TGTGCCAGCAGCAGGAGGGACACAAACACCGGGGAGCTGTTTTTT | CASSRRDTNTGELFF
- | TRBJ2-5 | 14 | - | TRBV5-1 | TGCGCCAGCAGCTTGTACAGCAGCCAAGAGACCCAGTACTTC | CASSLYSSQETQYF
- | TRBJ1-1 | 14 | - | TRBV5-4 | TGTGCCAGCAGCTTGGGTGTCCGGAACACTGAAGCTTTCTTT | CASSLGVRNTEAFF
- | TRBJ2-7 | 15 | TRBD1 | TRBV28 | TGTGCCAGCAGAGAGGGACAGGGTGGGAGATACGAGCAGTACTTC | CASREGQGGRYEQYF
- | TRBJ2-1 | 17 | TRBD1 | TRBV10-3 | TGTGCCACCCAATCAGTCCAGGGACAGGGGTTGTACAATGAGCAGTTCTTC | CATQSVQGQGLYNEQFF
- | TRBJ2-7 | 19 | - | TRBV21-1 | TGTGCCAGCAGGCCCTTGGAGGTACAGGTAATTATCCCCACCTACGAGCAGTACTTC | CASRPLEVQVIIPTYEQYF
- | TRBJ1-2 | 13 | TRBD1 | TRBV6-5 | TGTGCCAGCAGTCCCGGGACAGGGTATGGCTACACCTTC | CASSPGTGYGYTF
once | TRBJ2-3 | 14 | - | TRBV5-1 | TGCGCCAGCAGGGTCAGCGGGAGCACAGATACGCAGTATTTT | CASRVSGSTDTQYF
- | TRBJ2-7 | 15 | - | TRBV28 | TGTGCCAGCAGTCGAACAACTCTACAGGTCCACGAGCAGTACTTC | CASSRTTLQVHEQYF
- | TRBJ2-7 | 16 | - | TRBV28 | TGTGCCAGCAGTTCCTCCGGGACCACACTGAGATACGAGCAGTACTTC | CASSSSGTTLRYEQYF
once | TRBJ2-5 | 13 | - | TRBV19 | TGTGCCAGTAGTATTGTGTACCGGGAGACCCAGTACTTC | CASSIVYRETQYF
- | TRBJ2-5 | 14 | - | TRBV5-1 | TGCGCCAGCACCCCCGGTCAATTCCAAGAGACCCAGTACTTC | CASTPGQFQETQYF
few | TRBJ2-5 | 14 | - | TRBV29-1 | TGCAGCGTTGGATGGACTGGGATCCAAGAGACCCAGTACTTC | CSVGWTGIQETQYF
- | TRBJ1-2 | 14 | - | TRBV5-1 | TGCGCCAGCAGCCTGGATGGGGGGAACTATGGCTACACCTTC | CASSLDGGNYGYTF
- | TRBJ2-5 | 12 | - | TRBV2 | TGTGCCAGCCGAGGGGATGGAGAGACCCAGTACTTC | CASRGDGETQYF
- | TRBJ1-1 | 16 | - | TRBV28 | TGTGCCAGCAGGGACGCCGGGGGCCGGGGTAGCACTGAAGCTTTCTTT | CASRDAGGRGSTEAFF
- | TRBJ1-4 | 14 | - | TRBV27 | TGTGCCAGCAGCCAGGGGACAAGGGGAGAAAAACTGTTTTTT | CASSQGTRGEKLFF
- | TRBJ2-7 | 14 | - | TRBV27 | TGTGCCAGCAGTAGAAAGAGGGGGACCTACGAGCAGTACTTC | CASSRKRGTYEQYF
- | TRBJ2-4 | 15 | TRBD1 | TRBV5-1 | TGCGCCAGCAGCCCGCCGGGACAGGGGGCGGACATTCAGTACTTC | CASSPPGQGADIQYF
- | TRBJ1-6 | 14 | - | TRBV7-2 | TGTGCCAGCAGCTCCGGAGGGGACGGTTCACCCCTCCACTTT | CASSSGGDGSPLHF
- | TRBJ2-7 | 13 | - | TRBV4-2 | TGTGCCAGCAGCCCGGGACCGTCCTACGAGCAGTACTTC | CASSPGPSYEQYF
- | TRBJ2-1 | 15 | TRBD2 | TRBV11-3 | TGTGCCAGCAGCTCTCGGACTAGCGGAGCGGTTGAGCAGTTCTTC | CASSSRTSGAVEQFF
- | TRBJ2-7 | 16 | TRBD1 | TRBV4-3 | TGCGCCAGCAGCCAAGACGGGGGACAGGTATTCTACGAGCAGTACTTC | CASSQDGGQVFYEQYF
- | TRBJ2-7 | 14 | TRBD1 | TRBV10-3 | TGTGCCATCAGCGGACAGGGGGCTCGTTACGAGCAGTACTTC | CAISGQGARYEQYF
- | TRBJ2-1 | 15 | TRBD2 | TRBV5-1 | TGCGCCAGCAGCCCCCTAGCGGGGGGCTTCAATGAGCAGTTCTTC | CASSPLAGGFNEQFF
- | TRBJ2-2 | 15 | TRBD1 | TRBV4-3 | TGCGCCAGCAGCCTCTGGACAGGGGGCCACGGGGAGCTGTTTTTT | CASSLWTGGHGELFF
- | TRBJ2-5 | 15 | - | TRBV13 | TGTGCCAGCAGCCCACTTAGGACTAGGGGGGAGACCCAGTACTTC | CASSPLRTRGETQYF
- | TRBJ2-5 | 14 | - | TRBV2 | TGTGCCAGCACCTTCAGGGGGGCCCAAGAGACCCAGTACTTC | CASTFRGAQETQYF
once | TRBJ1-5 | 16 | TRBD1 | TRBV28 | TGTGCCAGCAGTGGGACCACAGGGGAGGGCAATCAGCCCCAGCATTTT | CASSGTTGEGNQPQHF
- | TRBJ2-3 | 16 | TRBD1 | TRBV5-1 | TGCGCCAGCAGCTCGTTATGGGGACAGGGTACAGATACGCAGTATTTT | CASSSLWGQGTDTQYF
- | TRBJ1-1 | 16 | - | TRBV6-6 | TGTGCCAGCAGTTCGTGGGGGGCGGAGGGGAACACTGAAGCTTTCTTT | CASSSWGAEGNTEAFF
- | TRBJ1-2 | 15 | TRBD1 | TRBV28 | TGTGCCAGCAGTGACCAGAGACAGGGCGGCCTTGGCTACACCTTC | CASSDQRQGGLGYTF
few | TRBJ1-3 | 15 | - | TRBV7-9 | TGTGCCAGCAGCCTAGGGACGGACTCTGGAAACACCATATATTTT | CASSLGTDSGNTIYF
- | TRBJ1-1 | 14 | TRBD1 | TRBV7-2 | TGTGCCAGCAGCCTCGGGACAGCGAACACTGAAGCTTTCTTT | CASSLGTANTEAFF
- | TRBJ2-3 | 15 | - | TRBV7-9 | TGTGCCAGCAGTATAGCGGCTACCCACACAGATACGCAGTATTTT | CASSIAATHTDTQYF
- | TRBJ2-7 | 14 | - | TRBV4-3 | TGCGCCAGCAGCCTGGGAGAGGATCTGAGCCAGCAGTACTTC | CASSLGEDLSQQYF
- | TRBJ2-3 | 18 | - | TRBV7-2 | TGTGCCAGCAGCTCCCCTCGTGGGAGCACGGGAATATCAGATACGCAGTATTTT | CASSSPRGSTGISDTQYF
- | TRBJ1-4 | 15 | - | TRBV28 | TGTGCCAGCAGTCCCAGGCCCGAGAGGAGTGAAAAACTGTTTTTT | CASSPRPERSEKLFF
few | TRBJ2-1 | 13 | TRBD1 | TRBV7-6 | TGTGCCAGCAGCTCGGGACAGGGTAATGAGCAGTTCTTC | CASSSGQGNEQFF
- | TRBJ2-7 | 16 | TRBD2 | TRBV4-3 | TGCGCCAGCAGCCAAGACAGGGGCGGGGGGGCCCACGAGCAGTACTTC | CASSQDRGGGAHEQYF
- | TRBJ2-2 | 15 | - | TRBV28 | TGTGCCAGCAGAACGTCAGGGGGGGACACCGGGGAGCTGTTTTTT | CASRTSGGDTGELFF
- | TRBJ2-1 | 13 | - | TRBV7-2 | TGTGCCAGCAGCCCCCGTCGGCGGGGTGAGCAGTTCTTC | CASSPRRRGEQFF
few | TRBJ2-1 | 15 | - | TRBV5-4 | TGTGCCAGCAGCTTACGTCAGGGAGCCTACAATGAGCAGTTCTTC | CASSLRQGAYNEQFF
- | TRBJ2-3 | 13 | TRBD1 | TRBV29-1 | TGCAGCGTTGGACAGGGTCTCACAGATACGCAGTATTTT | CSVGQGLTDTQYF
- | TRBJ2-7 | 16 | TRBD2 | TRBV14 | TGTGCCAGCAGCCATTGGACTAGCGGGGGAGCCTACGAGCAGTACTTC | CASSHWTSGGAYEQYF
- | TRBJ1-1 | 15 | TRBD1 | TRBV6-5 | TGTGCCAGCAGGGACAGGACAGGGAGAAACACTGAAGCTTTCTTT | CASRDRTGRNTEAFF
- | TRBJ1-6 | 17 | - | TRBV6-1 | TGTGCCAGCAGTGTGATTACAGGGTTTAGGGGTAATTCACCCCTCCACTTT | CASSVITGFRGNSPLHF
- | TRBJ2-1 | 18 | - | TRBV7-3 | TGTGCCAGCAGCTTAATAAAGCGGCGGTCGAACTCCTACAATGAGCAGTTCTTC | CASSLIKRRSNSYNEQFF
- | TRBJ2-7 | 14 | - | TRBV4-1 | TGCGCCAGCAGCCAAGGCGGCGGGTTCGGGGAGCAGTACTTC | CASSQGGGFGEQYF
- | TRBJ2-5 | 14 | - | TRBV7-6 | TGTGCCAGCAGCTTATGGCGGGTGCAAGAGACCCAGTACTTC | CASSLWRVQETQYF
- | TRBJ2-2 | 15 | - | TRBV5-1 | TGCGCCAGCAGCTTGACCCGCCCGAACACCGGGGAGCTGTTTTTT | CASSLTRPNTGELFF
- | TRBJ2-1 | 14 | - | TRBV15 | TGTGCCACCAGCCAAACCACAGGGTTTCATGAGCAGTTCTTC | CATSQTTGFHEQFF